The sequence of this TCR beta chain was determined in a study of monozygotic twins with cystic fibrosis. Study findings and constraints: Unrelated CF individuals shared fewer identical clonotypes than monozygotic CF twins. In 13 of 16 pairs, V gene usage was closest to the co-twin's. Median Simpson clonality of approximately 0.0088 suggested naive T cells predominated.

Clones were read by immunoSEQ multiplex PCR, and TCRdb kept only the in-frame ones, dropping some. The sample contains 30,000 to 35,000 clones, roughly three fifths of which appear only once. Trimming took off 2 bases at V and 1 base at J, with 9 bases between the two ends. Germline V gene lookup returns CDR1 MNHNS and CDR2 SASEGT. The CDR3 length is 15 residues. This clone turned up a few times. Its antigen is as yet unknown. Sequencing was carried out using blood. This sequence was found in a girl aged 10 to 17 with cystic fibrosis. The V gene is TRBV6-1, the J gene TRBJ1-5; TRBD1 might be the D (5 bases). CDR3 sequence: CASSESGDSNQPQHF. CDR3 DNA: TGTGCCAGCAGTGAATCTGGGGACAGCAATCAGCCCCAGCATTTT.